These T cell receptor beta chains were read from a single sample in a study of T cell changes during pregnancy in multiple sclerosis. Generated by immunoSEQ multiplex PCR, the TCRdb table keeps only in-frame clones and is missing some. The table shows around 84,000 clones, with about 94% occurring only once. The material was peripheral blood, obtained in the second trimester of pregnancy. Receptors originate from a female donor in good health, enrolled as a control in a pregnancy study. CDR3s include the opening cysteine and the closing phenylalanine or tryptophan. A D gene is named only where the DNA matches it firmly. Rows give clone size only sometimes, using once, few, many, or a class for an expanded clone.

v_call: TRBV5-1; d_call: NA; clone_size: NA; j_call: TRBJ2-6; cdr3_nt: TGCGCCAGCAGCATAACAGTCTCTGGGGCCAACGTCCTGACTTTC; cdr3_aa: CASSITVSGANVLTF
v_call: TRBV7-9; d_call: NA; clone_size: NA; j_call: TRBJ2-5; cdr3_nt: TGTGCCAGCAGCTTTAAAGGGGAACAAGAGACCCAGTACTTC; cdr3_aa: CASSFKGEQETQYF
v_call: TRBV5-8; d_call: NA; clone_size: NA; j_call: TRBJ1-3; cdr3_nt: TGTGCCAGCAGGCGGGGCTCTGGAAACACCATATATTTT; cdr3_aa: CASRRGSGNTIYF
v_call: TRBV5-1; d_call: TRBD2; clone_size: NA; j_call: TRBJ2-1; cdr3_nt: TGCGCCAGCAGTCCATCGGGAGGAGGGCGGGAGGTGGGCTACAATGAGCAGTTCTTC; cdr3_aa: CASSPSGGGREVGYNEQFF
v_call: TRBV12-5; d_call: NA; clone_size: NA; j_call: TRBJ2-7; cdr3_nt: TGTGCTAGTGGTTTGGGGAGGGGCGAGCAGTACTTC; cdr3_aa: CASGLGRGEQYF
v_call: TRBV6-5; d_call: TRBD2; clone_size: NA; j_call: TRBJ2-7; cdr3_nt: TGTGCCAGCAGTTACTATGGGGGACTAGCAGACTACGAGCAGTACTTC; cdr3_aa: CASSYYGGLADYEQYF
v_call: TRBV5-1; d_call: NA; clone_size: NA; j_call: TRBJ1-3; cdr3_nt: TGCGCCAGCAGCTTGTCGGTGGGGAGCTCTGGAAACACCATATATTTT; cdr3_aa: CASSLSVGSSGNTIYF
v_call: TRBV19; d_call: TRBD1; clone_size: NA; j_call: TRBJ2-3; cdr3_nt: TGTGCCACCCTACCGTCCGGGACAGGGTTAGATACGCAGTATTTT; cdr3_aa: CATLPSGTGLDTQYF
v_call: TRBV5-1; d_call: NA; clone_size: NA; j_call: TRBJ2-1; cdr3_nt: TGCGCCAGCAGCTTGTATTCGGGCTACAATGAGCAGTTCTTC; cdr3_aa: CASSLYSGYNEQFF
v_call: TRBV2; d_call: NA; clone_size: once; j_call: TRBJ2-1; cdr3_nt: TGTGCCAGCAGCGCCGGACGGCCCTCAAGGGGAAATGAGCAGTTCTTC; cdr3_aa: CASSAGRPSRGNEQFF
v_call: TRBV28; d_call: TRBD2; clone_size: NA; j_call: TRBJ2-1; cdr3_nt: TGTGCCAGCAAAGGGTCTAGCGGGAGGGTTCGCTCCTACAATGAGCAGTTCTTC; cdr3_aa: CASKGSSGRVRSYNEQFF
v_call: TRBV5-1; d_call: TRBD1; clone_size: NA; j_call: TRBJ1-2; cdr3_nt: TGCGCCAGCAGCTTCACGGGACAGACTATGAGGGATCGGACCTTC; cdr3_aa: CASSFTGQTMRDRTF
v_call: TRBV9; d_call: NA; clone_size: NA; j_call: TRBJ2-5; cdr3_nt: TGTGCCAGCAGTGGAGGGGGAGGGACCCAAGAGACCCAGTACTTC; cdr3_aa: CASSGGGGTQETQYF
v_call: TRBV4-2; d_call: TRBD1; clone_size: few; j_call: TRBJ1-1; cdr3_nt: TGTGCCAGCAGCCCGACAGGGGGACGCCCAGCTGAAGCTTTCTTT; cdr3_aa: CASSPTGGRPAEAFF
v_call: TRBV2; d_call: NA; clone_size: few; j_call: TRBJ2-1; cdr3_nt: TGTGCCAGCAGGGAGCAGGGAGGCGCGATGCAGTTCTTC; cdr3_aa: CASREQGGAMQFF
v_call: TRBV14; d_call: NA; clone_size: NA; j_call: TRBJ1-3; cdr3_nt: TGTGCCAGCAGCCCCACAAACAGCAGATCTGGAAACACCATATATTTT; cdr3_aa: CASSPTNSRSGNTIYF
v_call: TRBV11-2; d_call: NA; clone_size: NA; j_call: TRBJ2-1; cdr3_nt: TGTGCCAGCAGCCACGGGACCTACAATGAGCAGTTCTTC; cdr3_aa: CASSHGTYNEQFF
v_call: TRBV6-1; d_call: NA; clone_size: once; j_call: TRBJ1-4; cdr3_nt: TGTGCCAGCAGTGATCTGGACCGCGCGGGGTTTGAAAAACTGTTTTTT; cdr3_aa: CASSDLDRAGFEKLFF
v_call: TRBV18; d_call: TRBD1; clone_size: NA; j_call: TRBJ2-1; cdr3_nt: TGTGCCAGCTCACCGCTATCGGGACAGGGGATTGAGCAGTTCTTC; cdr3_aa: CASSPLSGQGIEQFF
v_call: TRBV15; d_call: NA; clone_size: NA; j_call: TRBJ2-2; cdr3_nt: TGTGCCACCAGCAGAGTGGAGCGAGGCACCGGGGAGCTGTTTTTT; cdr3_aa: CATSRVERGTGELFF
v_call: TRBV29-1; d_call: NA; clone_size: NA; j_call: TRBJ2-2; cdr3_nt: TGCAGCGTTGCTTTGTTCACCGGGGAGCTGTTTTTT; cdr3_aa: CSVALFTGELFF
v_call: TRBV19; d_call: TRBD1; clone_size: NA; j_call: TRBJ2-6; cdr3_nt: TGTGCCAGTAGGGGATCAGGGGGTTTCGGCTCTGGGGCCAACGTCCTGACTTTC; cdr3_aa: CASRGSGGFGSGANVLTF
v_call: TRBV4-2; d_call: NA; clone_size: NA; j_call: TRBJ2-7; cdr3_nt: TGTGCCAGCAGCCCGGGACTGAGCGGCTCCTACGAGCAGTACTTC; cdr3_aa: CASSPGLSGSYEQYF
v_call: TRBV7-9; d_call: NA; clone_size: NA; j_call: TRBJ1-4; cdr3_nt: TGTGCCAGCTCGCCGACGGGGGGGGAAAAACTGTTTTTT; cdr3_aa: CASSPTGGEKLFF
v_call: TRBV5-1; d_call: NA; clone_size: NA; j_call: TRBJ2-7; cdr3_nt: TGCGCCAGCAGCTCTTCAGCCTACGAGCAGTACTTC; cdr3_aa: CASSSSAYEQYF
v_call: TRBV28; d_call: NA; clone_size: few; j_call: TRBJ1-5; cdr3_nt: TGTGCCAGCAGTTTATCCGAGCCCAATCAGCCCCAGCATTTT; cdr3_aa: CASSLSEPNQPQHF
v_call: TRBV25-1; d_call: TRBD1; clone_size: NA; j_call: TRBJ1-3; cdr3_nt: TGTGCCAGCAGTGAACATAGGACAGGGCCCGCTGGAAACACCATATATTTT; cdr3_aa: CASSEHRTGPAGNTIYF
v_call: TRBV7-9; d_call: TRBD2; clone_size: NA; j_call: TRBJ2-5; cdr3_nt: TGTGCCAGCAGCGACACCGGCGCGGGGGAGGAGACCCAGTACTTC; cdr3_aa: CASSDTGAGEETQYF
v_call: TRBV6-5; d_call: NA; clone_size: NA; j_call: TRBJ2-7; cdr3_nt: TGTGCCAGCAGTTACTCGGGGGGGCAGGGCTACGAGCAGTACTTC; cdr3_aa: CASSYSGGQGYEQYF
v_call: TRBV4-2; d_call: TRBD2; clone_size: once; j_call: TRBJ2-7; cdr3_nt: TGTGCCAGCAGCCAAGAAGCTAGCGGGAGTTACGAGCAGTACTTC; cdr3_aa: CASSQEASGSYEQYF
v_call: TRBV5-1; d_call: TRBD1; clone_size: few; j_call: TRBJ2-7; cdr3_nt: TGCGCCAGCAGCGCAACCGGGACAGGGGCCGAGCAGTACTTC; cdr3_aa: CASSATGTGAEQYF
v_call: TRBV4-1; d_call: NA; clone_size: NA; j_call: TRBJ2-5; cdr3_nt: TGCGCCAGCAGCCAAACAGGGTTGGAGACCCAGTACTTC; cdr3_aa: CASSQTGLETQYF
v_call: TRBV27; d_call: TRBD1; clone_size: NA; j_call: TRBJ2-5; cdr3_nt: TGTGCCAGCAGTATTTTACAGGGGGCGGGAATAGAGACCCAGTACTTC; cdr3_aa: CASSILQGAGIETQYF
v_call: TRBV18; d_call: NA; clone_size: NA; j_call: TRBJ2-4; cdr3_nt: TGTGCCAGCTCACCACCAGGCTCGCAGGGGAAAAACATTCAGTACTTC; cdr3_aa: CASSPPGSQGKNIQYF
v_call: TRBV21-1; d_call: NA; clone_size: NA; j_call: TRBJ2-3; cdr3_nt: TGTGCCAGCAACGGGGGGCCTAGCACAGATACGCAGTATTTT; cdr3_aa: CASNGGPSTDTQYF
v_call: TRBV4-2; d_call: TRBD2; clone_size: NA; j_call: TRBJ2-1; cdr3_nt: TGTGCCAGCAGCCAAGGAGCGGGAGGGGGCAATGAGCAGTTCTTC; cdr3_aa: CASSQGAGGGNEQFF
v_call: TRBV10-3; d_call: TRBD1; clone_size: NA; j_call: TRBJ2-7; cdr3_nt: TGTGCCATCAGTGGGTTGCGGACAGGGGGTCTCGGCGAGCAGTACTTC; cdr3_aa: CAISGLRTGGLGEQYF
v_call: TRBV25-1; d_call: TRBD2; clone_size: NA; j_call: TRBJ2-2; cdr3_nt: TGTGCCAGCAGTGAGTTGGGGACTAGCGGAACCGGGGAGCTGTTTTTT; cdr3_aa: CASSELGTSGTGELFF
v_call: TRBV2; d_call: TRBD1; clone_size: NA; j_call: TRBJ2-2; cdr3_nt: TGTGCCAGCAGTGAGAACAGGGGGACCACCGGGGAGCTGTTTTTT; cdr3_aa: CASSENRGTTGELFF
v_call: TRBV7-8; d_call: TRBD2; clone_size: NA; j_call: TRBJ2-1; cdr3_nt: TGTGCCAGCAGCTTACTCGGGGGACTAGCGGGAGTCAATGAGCAGTTCTTC; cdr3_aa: CASSLLGGLAGVNEQFF
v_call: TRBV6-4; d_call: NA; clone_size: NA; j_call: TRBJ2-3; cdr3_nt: TGTGCCAGCAGTGACGGAGGAGGCACAGATACGCAGTATTTT; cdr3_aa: CASSDGGGTDTQYF
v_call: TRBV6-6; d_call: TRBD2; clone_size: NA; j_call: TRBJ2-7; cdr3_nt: TGTGCCAGCAACTCGGGGGGTCGATACGAGCAGTACTTC; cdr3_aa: CASNSGGRYEQYF
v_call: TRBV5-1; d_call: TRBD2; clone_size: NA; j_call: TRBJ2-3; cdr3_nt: TGCGCCAGCAGCATGCGAGGTGGGCTAGCGGGTGGAGATACGCAGTATTTT; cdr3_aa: CASSMRGGLAGGDTQYF
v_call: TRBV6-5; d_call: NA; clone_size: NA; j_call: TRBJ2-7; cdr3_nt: TGTGCCAGCAGTTACTCTGGACTCAAAGGCGAGCAGTACTTC; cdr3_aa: CASSYSGLKGEQYF